Here is one T cell receptor beta chain with its context. The repertoire was sequenced with immunoSEQ multiplex PCR; TCRdb's copy has only in-frame clones and lacks some. The table records fewer than 7,000 clones, approximately 75% of them present only once. CDR1 is SGHRS and CDR2 is YFSETQ in the germline V gene. V lost 0 bases to trimming and J lost 2 bases, with 8 bases between them. The CDR3 has 14 amino acids. The sample originates from a study of cytotoxic CD8 clonotypes in ibrutinib-treated CLL. This TCR was recovered from a human donor with chronic lymphocytic leukemia. The chain carries TRBV5-1 and TRBJ2-5, with D unresolved. Here the sequenced sample was PBMCs, taken before ibrutinib treatment. The CDR3 protein is CASSLVGMQETQYF. The CDR3 coding sequence is TGCGCCAGCAGCTTGGTGGGGATGCAAGAGACCCAGTACTTC.